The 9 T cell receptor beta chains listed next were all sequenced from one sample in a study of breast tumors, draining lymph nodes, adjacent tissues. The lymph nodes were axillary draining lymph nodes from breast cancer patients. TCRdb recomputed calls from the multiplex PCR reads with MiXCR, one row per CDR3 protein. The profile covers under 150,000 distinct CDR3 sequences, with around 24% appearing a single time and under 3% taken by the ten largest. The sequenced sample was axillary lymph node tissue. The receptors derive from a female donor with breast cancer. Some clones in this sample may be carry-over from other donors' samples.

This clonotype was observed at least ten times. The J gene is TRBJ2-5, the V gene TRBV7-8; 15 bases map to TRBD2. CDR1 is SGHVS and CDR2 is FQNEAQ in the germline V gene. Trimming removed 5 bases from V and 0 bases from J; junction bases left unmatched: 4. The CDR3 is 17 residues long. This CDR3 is CASSLGTSGRNQETQYF. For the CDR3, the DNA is TGTGCCAGCAGCCTAGGGACTAGCGGGAGGAACCAAGAGACCCAGTACTTC.

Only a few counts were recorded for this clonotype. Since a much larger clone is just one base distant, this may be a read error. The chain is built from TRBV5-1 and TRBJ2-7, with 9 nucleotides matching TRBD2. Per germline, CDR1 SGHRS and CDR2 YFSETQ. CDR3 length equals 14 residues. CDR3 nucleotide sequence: TGCTCCAGCAGCCCTGGGCTAGCGGGACGTGAGCAGTACTTC. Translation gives CSSSPGLAGREQYF.

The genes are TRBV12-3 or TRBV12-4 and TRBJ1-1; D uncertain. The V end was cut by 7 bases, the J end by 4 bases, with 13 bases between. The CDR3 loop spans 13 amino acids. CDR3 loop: CASTENPGTEAFF. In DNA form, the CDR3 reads TGTGCCAGCACCGAAAATCCGGGCACTGAAGCTTTCTTT.

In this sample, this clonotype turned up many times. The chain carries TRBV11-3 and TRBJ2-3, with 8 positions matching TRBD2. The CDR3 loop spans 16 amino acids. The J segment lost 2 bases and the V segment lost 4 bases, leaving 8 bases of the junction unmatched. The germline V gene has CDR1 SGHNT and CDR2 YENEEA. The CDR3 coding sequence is TGTGCCAGCAGCTCCCGGGAGCGGGAGATCACAGATACGCAGTATTTT. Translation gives CASSSREREITDTQYF.

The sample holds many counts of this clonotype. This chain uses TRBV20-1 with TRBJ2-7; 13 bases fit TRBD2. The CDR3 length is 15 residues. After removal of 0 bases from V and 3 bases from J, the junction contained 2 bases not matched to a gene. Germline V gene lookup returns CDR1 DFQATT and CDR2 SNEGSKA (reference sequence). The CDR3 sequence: CSARDRTSGGYEQYF. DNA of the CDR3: TGCAGTGCTAGAGATCGGACTAGCGGGGGCTACGAGCAGTACTTC.

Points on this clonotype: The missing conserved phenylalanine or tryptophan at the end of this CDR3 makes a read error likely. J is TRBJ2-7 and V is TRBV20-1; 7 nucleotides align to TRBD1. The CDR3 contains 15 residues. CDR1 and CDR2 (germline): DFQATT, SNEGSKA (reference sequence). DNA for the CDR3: TGCAGTGCTAGGGGGACAGAGAACAATTTCTACGGGCAGTACCTC. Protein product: CSARGTENNFYGQYL.

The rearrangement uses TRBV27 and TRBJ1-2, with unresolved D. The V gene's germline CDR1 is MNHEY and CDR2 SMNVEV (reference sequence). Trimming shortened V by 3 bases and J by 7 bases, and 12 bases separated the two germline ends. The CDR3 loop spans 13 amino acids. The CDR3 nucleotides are TGTGCCAGCAGTTTTGCTGGCTGGGGTGGCTACACCTTC. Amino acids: CASSFAGWGGYTF.

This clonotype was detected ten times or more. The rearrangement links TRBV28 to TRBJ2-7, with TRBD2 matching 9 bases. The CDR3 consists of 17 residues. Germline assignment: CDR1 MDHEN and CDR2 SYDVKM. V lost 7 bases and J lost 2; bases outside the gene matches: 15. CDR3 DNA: TGTGCCAGCACCGAAGGGGGGAGTAGCGGGGGAACCTACGAGCAGTACTTC. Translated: CASTEGGSSGGTYEQYF.

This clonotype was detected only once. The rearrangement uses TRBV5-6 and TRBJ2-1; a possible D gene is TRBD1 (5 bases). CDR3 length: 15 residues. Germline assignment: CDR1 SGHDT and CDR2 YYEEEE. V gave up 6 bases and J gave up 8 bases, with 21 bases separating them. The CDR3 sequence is CASTPASGMGHEQFF. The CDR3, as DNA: TGTGCCAGCACCCCGGCGTCAGGTATGGGGCATGAGCAGTTCTTC.